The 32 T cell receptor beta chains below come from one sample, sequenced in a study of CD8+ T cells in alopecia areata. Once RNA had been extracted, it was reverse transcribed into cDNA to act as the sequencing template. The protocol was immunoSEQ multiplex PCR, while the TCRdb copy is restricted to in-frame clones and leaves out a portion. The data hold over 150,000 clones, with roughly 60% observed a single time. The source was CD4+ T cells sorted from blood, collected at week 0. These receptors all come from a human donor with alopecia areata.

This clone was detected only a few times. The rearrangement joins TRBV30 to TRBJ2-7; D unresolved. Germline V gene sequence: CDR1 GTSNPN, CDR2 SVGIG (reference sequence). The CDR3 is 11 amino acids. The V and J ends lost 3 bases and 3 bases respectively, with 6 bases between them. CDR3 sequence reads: CAWSRFYEQYF. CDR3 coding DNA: TGTGCCTGGAGCAGATTCTACGAGCAGTACTTC.

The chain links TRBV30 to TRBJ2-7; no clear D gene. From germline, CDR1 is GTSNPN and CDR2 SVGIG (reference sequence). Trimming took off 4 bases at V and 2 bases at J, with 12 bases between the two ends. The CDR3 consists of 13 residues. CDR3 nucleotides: TGTGCCTGGAAAGACATGGGCACCTACGAGCAGTACTTC. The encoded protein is CAWKDMGTYEQYF.

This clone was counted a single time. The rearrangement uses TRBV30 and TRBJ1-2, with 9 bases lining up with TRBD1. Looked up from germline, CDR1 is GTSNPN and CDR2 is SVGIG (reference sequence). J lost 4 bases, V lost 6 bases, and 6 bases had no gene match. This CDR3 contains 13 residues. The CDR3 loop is CACQTGGGYGYTF. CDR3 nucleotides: TGTGCCTGTCAAACAGGGGGCGGCTATGGCTACACCTTC. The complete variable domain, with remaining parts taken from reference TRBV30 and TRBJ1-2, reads SQTIHQWPATLVQPVGSPLSLECTVEGTSNPNLYWYRQAAGRGLQLLFYSVGIGQISSEVPQNLSASRPQDRQFILSSKKLLLSDSGFYLCACQTGGGYGYTFGSGTRLTVV.

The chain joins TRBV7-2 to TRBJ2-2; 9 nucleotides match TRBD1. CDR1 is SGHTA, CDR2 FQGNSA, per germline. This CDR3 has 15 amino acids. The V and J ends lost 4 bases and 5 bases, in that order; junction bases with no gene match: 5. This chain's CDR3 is CASSSQQGATGELFF. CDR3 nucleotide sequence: TGTGCCAGCAGCTCTCAACAGGGGGCGACCGGGGAGCTGTTTTTT.

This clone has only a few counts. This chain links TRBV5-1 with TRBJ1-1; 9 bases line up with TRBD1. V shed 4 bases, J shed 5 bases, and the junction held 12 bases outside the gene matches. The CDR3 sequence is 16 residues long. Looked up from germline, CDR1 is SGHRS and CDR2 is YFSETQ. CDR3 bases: TGCGCCAGCAGCGATGGACAGGGGAGATTTGGAACTGAAGCTTTCTTT. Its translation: CASSDGQGRFGTEAFF.

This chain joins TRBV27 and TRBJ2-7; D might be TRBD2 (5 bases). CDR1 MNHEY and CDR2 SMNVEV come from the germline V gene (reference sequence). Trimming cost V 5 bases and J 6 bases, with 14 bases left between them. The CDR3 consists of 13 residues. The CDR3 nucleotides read TGTGCCAGCAGTAATCGCGTTCGGGGCGAGCAGTACTTC. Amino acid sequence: CASSNRVRGEQYF.

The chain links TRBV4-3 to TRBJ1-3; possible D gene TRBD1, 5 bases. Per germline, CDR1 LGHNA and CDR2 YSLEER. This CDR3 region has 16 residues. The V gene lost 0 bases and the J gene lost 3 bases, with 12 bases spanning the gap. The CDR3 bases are TGCGCCAGCAGCCAAGACGCAGGGAGACTTGGAAACACCATATATTTT. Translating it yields CASSQDAGRLGNTIYF.

CDR3 in amino acids: CSVDRQNYGYTF. CDR3 sequence (DNA): TGCAGCGTTGATAGACAGAACTATGGCTACACCTTC. The chain couples TRBV29-1 to TRBJ1-2; D is possibly TRBD1 (5 bases). Trimming took off 3 bases at V and 2 bases at J, with 7 bases between the two ends. Germline V lookup: CDR1 SQVTM, CDR2 ANQGSEA. CDR3 length: 12 residues.

The CDR3 loop reads CASSPGQAGNTIYF. As DNA, the CDR3 is TGCGCCAGCAGCCCGGGACAGGCTGGAAACACCATATATTTT. The chain links TRBV5-1 to TRBJ1-3; 8 nucleotides align to TRBD1. CDR1 is SGHRS and CDR2 is YFSETQ in the germline V gene. This CDR3 region has 14 residues. Trimming cost V 4 bases and J 2 bases; bases outside gene matches: 2.

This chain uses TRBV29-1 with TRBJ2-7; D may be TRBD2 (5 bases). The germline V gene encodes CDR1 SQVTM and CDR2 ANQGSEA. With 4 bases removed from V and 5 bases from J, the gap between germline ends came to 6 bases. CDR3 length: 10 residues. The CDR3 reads CSVAGDEQYF. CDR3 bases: TGCAGCGTTGCCGGGGACGAGCAGTACTTC.

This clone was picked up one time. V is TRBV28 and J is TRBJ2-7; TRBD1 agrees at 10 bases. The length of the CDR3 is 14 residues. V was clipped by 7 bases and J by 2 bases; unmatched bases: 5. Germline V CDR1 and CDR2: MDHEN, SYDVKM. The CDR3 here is CASKTGTGAYEQYF. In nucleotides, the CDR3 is TGTGCCAGCAAAACCGGGACAGGGGCCTACGAGCAGTACTTC.

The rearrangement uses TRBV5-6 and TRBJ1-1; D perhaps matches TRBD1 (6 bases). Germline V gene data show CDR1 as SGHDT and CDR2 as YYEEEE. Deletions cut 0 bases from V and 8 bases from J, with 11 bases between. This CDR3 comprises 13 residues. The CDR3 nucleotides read TGTGCCAGCAGCTTGGTGGCCAGGGGAGAAGCTTTCTTT. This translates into CASSLVARGEAFF.

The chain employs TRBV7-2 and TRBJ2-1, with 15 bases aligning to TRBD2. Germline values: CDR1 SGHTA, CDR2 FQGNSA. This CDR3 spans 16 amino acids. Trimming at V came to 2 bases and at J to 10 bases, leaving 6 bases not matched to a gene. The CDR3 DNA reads TGTGCCAGCAGCTTATCGTGGACTAGCGGGGGGGCGGAGCAGTTCTTC. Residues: CASSLSWTSGGAEQFF.

The chain's CDR3 is CASSLETEAFF. The CDR3, as DNA: TGTGCCAGCAGCTTGGAAACTGAAGCTTTCTTT. This rearrangement joins TRBV5-6 to TRBJ1-1; the D is unclear. CDR1 is SGHDT and CDR2 is YYEEEE in the germline V gene. The length of the CDR3 is 11 residues. V was cut by 0 bases and J by 5 bases, with 2 bases left in between.

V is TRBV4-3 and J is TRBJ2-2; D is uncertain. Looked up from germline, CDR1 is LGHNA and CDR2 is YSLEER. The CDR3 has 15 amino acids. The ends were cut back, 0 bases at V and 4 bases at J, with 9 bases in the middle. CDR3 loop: CASSQDWTVTGELFF. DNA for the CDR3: TGCGCCAGCAGCCAAGACTGGACGGTCACCGGGGAGCTGTTTTTT.

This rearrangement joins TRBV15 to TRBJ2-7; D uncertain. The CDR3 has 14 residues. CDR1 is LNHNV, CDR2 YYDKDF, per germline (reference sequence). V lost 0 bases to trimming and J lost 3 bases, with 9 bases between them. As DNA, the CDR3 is TGTGCCACCAGCAGAGATTCGTACAGCTACGAGCAGTACTTC. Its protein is CATSRDSYSYEQYF.

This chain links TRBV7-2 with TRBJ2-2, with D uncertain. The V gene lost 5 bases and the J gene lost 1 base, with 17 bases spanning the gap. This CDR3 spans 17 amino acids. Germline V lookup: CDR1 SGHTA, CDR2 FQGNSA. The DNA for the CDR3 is TGTGCCAGCAGCATCCGAACAGTGGGGATGAACACCGGGGAGCTGTTTTTT. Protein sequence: CASSIRTVGMNTGELFF.

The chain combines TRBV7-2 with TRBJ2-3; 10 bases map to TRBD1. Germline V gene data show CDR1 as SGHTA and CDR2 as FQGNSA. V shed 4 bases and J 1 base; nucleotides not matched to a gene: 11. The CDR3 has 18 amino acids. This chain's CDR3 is CASSSPGQGLFGTDTQYF. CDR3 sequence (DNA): TGTGCCAGCAGCTCTCCGGGACAGGGGCTATTTGGCACAGATACGCAGTATTTT.

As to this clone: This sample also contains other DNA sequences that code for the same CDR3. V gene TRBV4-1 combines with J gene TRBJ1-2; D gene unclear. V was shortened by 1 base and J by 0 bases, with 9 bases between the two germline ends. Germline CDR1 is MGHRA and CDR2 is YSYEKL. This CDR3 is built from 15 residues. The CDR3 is CASSQGGGSNYGYTF. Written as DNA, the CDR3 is TGCGCCAGCAGCCAAGGAGGCGGTTCTAACTATGGCTACACCTTC.

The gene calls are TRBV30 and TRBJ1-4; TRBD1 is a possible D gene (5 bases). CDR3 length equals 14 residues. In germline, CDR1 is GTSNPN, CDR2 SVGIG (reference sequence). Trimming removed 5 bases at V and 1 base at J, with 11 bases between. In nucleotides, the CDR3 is TGTGCCTGGGGCAGCCAGGGAACTAATGAAAAACTGTTTTTT. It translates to CAWGSQGTNEKLFF. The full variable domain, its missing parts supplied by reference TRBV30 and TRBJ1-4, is SQTIHQWPATLVQPVGSPLSLECTVEGTSNPNLYWYRQAAGRGLQLLFYSVGIGQISSEVPQNLSASRPQDRQFILSSKKLLLSDSGFYLCAWGSQGTNEKLFFGSGTQLSVL.

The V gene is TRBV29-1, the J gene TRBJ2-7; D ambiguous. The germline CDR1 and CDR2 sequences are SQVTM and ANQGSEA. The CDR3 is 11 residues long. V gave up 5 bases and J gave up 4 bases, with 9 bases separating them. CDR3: CSVSDGYEQYF. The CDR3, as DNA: TGCAGCGTTTCTGACGGTTACGAGCAGTACTTC.

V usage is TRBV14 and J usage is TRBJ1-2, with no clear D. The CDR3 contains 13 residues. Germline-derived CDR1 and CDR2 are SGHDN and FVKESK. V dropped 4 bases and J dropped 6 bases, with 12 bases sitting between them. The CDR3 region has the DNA TGTGCCAGCAGCCGGAATGTTCCCCATGGCTACACCTTC. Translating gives CASSRNVPHGYTF.

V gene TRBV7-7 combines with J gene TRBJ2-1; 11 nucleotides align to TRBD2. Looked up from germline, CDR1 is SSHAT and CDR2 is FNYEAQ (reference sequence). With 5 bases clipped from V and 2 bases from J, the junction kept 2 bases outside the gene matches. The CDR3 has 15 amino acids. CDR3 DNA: TGTGCCAGCAGCCCGGGACTAGCGGCCTACAATGAGCAGTTCTTC. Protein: CASSPGLAAYNEQFF.

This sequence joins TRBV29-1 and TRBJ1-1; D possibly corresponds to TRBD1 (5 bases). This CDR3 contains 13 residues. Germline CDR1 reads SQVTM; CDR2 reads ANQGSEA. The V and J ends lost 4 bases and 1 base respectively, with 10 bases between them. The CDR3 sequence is CSVAGTSNTEAFF. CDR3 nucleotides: TGCAGCGTTGCCGGGACCTCGAACACTGAAGCTTTCTTT.

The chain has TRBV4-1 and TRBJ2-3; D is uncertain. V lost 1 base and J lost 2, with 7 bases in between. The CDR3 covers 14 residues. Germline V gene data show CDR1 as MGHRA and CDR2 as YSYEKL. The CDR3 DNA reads TGCGCCAGCAGCCAAGCCAGCCTCACAGATACGCAGTATTTT. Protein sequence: CASSQASLTDTQYF.

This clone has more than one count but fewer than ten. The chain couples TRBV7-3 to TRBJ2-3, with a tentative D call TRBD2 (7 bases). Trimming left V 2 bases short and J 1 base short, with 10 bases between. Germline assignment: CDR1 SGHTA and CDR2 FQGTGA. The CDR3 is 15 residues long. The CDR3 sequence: CASSLYGGRTDTQYF. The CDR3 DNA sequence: TGTGCCAGCAGCTTATACGGGGGGCGCACAGATACGCAGTATTTT.

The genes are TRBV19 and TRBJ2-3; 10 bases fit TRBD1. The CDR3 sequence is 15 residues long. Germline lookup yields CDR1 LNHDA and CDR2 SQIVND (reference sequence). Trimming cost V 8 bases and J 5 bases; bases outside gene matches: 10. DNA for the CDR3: TGTGCCAGTGAAGATTCGGGACAGGGGAGAGATACGCAGTATTTT. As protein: CASEDSGQGRDTQYF.

The CDR3 region has the DNA TGTGCCAGCTCACCTGCGACAGGGGGTGGCTACACCTTC. Residues: CASSPATGGGYTF. The chain carries TRBV18 and TRBJ1-2; 9 bases match TRBD1. Germline lookup yields CDR1 KGHSH and CDR2 LQKENI. The ends lost 3 bases at V and 7 bases at J; junction bases unmatched: 3. The CDR3 totals 13 residues.

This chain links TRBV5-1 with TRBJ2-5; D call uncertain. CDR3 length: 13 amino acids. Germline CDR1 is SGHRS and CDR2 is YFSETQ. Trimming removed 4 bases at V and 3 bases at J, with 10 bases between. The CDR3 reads CASSTPGEETQYF. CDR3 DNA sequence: TGCGCCAGCAGCACCCCTGGCGAAGAGACCCAGTACTTC.

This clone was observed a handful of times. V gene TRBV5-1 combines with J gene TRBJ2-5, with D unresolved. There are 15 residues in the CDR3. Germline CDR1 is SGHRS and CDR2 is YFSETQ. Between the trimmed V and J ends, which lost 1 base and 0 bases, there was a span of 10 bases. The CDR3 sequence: CASSLSSRDQETQYF. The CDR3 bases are TGCGCCAGCAGCTTGTCGTCTAGAGACCAAGAGACCCAGTACTTC.

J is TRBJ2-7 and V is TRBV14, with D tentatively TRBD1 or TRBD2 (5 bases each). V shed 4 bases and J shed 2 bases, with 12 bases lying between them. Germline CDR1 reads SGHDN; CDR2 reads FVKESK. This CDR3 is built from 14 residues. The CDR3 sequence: CASSPTGRTYEQYF. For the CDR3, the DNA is TGTGCCAGCAGCCCAACGGGACGGACCTACGAGCAGTACTTC. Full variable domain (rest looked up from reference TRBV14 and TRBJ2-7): EAGVTQFPSHSVIEKGQTVTLRCDPISGHDNLYWYRRVMGKEIKFLLHFVKESKQDESGMPNNRFLAERTGGTYSTLKVQPAELEDSGVYFCASSPTGRTYEQYFGPGTRLTVT.

The CDR3 loop is CASSFAGSGQPQHF. The CDR3 bases are TGTGCCAGCAGTTTCGCAGGGTCCGGGCAGCCCCAGCATTTT. The rearrangement joins TRBV28 to TRBJ1-5; TRBD1 might be the D (5 bases). Germline CDR1 and CDR2: MDHEN and SYDVKM. The germline V and J ends were trimmed by 3 bases and 7 bases, with 13 bases remaining between them. The CDR3 is 14 residues long.